The entry below gives a single TCR beta chain sequence along with its context. What this receptor recognizes is not known. No base-level quality is on record; no much larger clone is a single base apart. From the cysteine through the phenylalanine, the CDR3 covers 13 amino acids. The retained sequence is limited to the CDR3, 39 bases, with the frame set at the first base. V loses 3 bases, J loses 8 bases, and the germline ends lie 14 bases apart. The germline V gene (reference sequence) gives CDR1 as DFQATT and CDR2 as SNEGSKA. The library came from RT-PCR. Data came from an Illumina HiSeq 2500. Starting from the raw public reads, TCRdb applied fastp trimming at Q25, assembled clones with MiXCR and retained in-frame beta chains. Every distinct CDR3 protein forms one entry, paired with its most common genes and DNA. The sample includes about 700,000 distinct CDR3 sequences, with roughly 13% observed a single time. The ten largest clones add up to less than 9% of the sample.

This entry is derived from a study of response to subunit inactivated influenza vaccine (dated by TCRdb to about 2018). Looking at the study overall: To follow how T cells responded to a trivalent subunit inactivated influenza vaccine, the researchers relied on deep quantitative profiling of the T cell receptor repertoire.

General findings and caveats noted by the study authors: The authors suggested that each seasonal influenza vaccination may recruit only a limited number of new T cells.

Sequenced here: PBMCs from blood, sampled less than 15 days before vaccination. The sequence derives from a man aged 50-59 years who received an inactivated influenza vaccine. Donor details come from another sample of the same person, matched by shared clones. The V gene is TRBV20-1 and the J gene is TRBJ2-1; TRBD2 is possibly the D segment (5 matching bases). The CDR3 in this case is CSASGLPLDEQFF. The nucleotide sequence is given as TGCAGTGCTAGTGGACTCCCTCTCGATGAGCAGTTCTTC.